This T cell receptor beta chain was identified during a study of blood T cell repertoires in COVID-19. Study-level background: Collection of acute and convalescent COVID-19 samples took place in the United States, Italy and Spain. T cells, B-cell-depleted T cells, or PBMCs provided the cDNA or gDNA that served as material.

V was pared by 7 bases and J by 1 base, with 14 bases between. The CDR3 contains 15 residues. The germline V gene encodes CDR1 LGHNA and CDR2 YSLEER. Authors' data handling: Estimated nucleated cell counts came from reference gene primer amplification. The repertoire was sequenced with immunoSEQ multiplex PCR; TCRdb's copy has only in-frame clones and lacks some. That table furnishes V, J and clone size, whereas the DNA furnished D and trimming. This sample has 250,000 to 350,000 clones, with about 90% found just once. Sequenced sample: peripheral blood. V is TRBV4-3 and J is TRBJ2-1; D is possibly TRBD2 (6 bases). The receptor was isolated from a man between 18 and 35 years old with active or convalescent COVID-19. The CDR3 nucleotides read TGCGCCAGCACCAAGACTAGGTCGTCCTACAATGAGCAGTTCTTC. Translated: CASTKTRSSYNEQFF.